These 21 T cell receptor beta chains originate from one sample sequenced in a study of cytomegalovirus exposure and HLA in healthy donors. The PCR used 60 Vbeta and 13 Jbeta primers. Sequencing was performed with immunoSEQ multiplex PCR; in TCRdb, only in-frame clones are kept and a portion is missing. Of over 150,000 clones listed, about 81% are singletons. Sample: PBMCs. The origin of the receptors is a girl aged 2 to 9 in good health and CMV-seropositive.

This chain's CDR3 is CAIRGGSGRDVTSYNEQFF. The CDR3 DNA follows: TGTGCCATCAGGGGGGGTAGCGGGAGGGACGTCACCTCCTACAATGAGCAGTTCTTC. V gene TRBV10-3 combines with J gene TRBJ2-1, with 11 positions matching TRBD2. Germline lookup yields CDR1 ENHRY and CDR2 SYGVKD. With 6 bases clipped from V and 0 bases from J, the junction kept 13 bases outside the gene matches. The CDR3 covers 19 residues.

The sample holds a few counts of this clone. The CDR3: CASSLQSGGSGNTIYF. The CDR3 region has the DNA TGTGCCAGCAGCTTACAAAGCGGGGGCTCTGGAAACACCATATATTTT. The chain joins TRBV7-3 to TRBJ1-3; maybe TRBD1 (5 bases). Germline CDR1 and CDR2: SGHTA and FQGTGA. V was trimmed by 2 bases and J by 0 bases, leaving 11 bases between them. The CDR3 extends over 16 amino acids. Using reference TRBV7-3 and TRBJ1-3 for the parts outside the CDR3, the full variable domain is GAGVSQTPSNKVTEKGKYVELRCDPISGHTALYWYRQSLGQGPEFLIYFQGTGAADDSGLPNDRFFAVRPEGSVSTLKIQRTERGDSAVYLCASSLQSGGSGNTIYFGEGSWLTVV.

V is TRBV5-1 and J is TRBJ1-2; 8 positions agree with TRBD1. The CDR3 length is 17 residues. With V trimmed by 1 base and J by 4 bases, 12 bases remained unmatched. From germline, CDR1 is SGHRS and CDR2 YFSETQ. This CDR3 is CASSLTPPGTGLYGYTF. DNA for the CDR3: TGCGCCAGCAGCTTGACCCCCCCCGGGACAGGTCTCTATGGCTACACCTTC.

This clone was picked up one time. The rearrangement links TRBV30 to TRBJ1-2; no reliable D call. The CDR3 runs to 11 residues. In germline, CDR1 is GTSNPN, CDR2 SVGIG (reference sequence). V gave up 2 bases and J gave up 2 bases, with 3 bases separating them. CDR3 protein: CAWSLNYGYTF. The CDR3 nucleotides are TGTGCCTGGAGTCTGAACTATGGCTACACCTTC. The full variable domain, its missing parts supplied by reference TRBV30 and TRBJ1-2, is SQTIHQWPATLVQPVGSPLSLECTVEGTSNPNLYWYRQAAGRGLQLLFYSVGIGQISSEVPQNLSASRPQDRQFILSSKKLLLSDSGFYLCAWSLNYGYTFGSGTRLTVV.

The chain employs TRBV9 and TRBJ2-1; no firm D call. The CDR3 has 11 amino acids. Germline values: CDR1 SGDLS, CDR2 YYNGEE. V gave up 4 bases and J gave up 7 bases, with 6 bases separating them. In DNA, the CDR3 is TGTGCCAGCAGCCCCGTGAATGAGCAGTTCTTC. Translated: CASSPVNEQFF.

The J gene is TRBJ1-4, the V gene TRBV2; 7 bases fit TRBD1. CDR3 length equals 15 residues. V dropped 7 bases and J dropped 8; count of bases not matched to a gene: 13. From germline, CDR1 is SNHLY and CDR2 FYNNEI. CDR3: CASTPTTGLLEKLFF. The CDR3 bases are TGTGCCAGCACCCCTACGACAGGGTTACTGGAAAAACTGTTTTTT.

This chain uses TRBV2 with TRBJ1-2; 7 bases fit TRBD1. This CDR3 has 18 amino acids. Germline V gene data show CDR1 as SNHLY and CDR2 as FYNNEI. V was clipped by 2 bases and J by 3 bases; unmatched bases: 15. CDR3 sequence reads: CASSEWDPGRQGDYGYTF. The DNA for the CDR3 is TGTGCCAGCAGTGAATGGGACCCCGGTAGACAGGGAGACTATGGCTACACCTTC.

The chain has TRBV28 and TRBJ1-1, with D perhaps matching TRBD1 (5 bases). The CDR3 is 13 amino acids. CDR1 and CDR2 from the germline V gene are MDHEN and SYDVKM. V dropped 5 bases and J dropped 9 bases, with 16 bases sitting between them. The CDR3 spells CASSPPHGGKAFF. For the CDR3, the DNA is TGTGCCAGCAGTCCCCCCCACGGGGGGAAAGCTTTCTTT.

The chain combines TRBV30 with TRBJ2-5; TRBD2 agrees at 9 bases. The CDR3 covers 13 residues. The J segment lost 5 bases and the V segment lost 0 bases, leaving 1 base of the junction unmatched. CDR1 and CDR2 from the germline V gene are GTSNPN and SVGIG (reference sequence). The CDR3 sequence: CAWSVTSGETQYF. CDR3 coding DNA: TGTGCCTGGAGTGTAACTAGCGGGGAGACCCAGTACTTC.

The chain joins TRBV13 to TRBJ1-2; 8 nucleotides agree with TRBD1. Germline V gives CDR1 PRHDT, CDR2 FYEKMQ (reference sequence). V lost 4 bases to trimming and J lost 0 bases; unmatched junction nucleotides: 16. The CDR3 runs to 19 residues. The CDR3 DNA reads TGTGCCAGCAGCTCCCGGACAGGGAAAGATGAAAGCCCTAACTATGGCTACACCTTC. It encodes CASSSRTGKDESPNYGYTF. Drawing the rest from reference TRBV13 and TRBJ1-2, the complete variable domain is AAGVIQSPRHLIKEKRETATLKCYPIPRHDTVYWYQQGPGQDPQFLISFYEKMQSDKGSIPDRFSAQQFSDYHSELNMSSLELGDSALYFCASSSRTGKDESPNYGYTFGSGTRLTVV.

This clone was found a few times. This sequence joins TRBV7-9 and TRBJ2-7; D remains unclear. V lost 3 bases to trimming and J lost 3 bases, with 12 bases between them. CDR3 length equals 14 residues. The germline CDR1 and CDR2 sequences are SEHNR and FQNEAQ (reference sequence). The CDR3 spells CASSFAEINYEQYF. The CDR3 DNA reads TGTGCCAGCAGCTTTGCAGAAATCAACTACGAGCAGTACTTC.

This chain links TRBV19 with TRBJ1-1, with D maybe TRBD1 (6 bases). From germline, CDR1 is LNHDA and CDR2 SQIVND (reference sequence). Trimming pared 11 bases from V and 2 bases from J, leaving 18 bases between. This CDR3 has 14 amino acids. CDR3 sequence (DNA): TGTGCCGGCCGTGGGGGCCAGGCCAACACTGAAGCTTTCTTT. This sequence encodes CAGRGGQANTEAFF.

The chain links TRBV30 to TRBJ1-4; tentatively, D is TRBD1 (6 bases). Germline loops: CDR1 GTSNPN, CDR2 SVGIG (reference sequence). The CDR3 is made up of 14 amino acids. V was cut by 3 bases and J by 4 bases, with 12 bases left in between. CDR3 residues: CAWRQGARNEKLFF. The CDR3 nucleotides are TGTGCCTGGAGACAGGGCGCCCGTAATGAAAAACTGTTTTTT.

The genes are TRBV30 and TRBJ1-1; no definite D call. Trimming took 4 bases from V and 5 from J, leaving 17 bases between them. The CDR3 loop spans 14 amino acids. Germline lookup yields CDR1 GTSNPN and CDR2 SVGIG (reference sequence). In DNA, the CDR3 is TGTGCCTGGACCCGACAAGGGAGGAGGACTGAAGCTTTCTTT. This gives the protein CAWTRQGRRTEAFF.

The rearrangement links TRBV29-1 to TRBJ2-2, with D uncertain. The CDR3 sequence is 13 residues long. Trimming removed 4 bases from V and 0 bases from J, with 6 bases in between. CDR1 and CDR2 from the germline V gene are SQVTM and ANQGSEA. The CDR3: CSVVNSNTGELFF. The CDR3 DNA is TGCAGCGTTGTAAACTCGAACACCGGGGAGCTGTTTTTT.

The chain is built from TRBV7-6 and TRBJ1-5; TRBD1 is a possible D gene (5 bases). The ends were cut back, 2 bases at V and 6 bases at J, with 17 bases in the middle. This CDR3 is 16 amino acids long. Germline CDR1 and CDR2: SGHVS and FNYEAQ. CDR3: CASSLNQGGSTQPQHF. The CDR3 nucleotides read TGTGCCAGCAGCTTAAATCAGGGCGGAAGTACTCAGCCCCAGCATTTT.

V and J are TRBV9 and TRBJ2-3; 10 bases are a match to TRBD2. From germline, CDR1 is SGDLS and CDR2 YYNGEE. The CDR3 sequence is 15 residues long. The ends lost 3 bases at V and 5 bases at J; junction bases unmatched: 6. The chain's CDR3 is CASSALGLAQDTQYF. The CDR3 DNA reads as TGTGCCAGCAGCGCCTTGGGACTAGCGCAAGATACGCAGTATTTT.

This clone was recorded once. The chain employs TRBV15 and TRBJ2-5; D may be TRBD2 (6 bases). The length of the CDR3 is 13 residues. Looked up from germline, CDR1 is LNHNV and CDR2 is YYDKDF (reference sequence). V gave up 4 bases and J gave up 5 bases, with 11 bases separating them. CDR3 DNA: TGTGCCACCAGCACCGGGACTCCGGAGACCCAGTACTTC. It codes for CATSTGTPETQYF.

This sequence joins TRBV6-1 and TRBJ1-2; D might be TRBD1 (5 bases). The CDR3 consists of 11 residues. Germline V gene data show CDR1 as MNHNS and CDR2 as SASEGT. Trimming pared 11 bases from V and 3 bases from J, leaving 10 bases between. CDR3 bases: TGTGCCGACGGAGGGGACTATGGCTACACCTTC. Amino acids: CADGGDYGYTF.

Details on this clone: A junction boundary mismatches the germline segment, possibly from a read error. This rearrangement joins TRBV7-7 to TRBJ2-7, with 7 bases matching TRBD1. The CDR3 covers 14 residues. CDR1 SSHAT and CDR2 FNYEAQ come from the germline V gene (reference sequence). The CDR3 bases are TGTGCTAGCAGCTTAACCCTCCGGGACAGATCTCTGTACTTC. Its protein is CASSLTLRDRSLYF.

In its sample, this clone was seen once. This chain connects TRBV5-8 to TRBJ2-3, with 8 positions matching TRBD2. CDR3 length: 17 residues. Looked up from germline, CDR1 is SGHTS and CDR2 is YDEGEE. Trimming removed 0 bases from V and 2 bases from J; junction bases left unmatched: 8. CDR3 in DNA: TGTGCCAGCAGCTTGGCCGATATAGCGGGATTCACAGATACGCAGTATTTT. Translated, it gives CASSLADIAGFTDTQYF.